This TCR beta chain emerged from a study of T cell responses to AZD1222 COVID-19 vaccine. This table comes from immunoSEQ multiplex PCR, and its TCRdb copy is limited to in-frame clones, with some not included. Of tens of thousands of clones in the sample, 70% to 90% were seen once. This clone was counted a few times. The antigen is undetermined. Study findings and constraints: The CD4 TCRs associated with vaccination extended across spike and predominated at 160-218 and 743-854.

This TCR derives from an adult in good health. The sample here was peripheral blood, taken on day 0 of AZD1222 vaccination.

This CDR3 is CASSYNTGELFF. CDR3 DNA sequence: TGTGCCAGCAGTTATAACACCGGGGAGCTGTTTTTT. The rearrangement uses TRBV27 and TRBJ2-2; D remains unclear. The V gene lost 4 bases and the J gene lost 2 bases, with 2 bases spanning the gap. Germline loops: CDR1 MNHEY, CDR2 SMNVEV (reference sequence). The CDR3 totals 12 residues.